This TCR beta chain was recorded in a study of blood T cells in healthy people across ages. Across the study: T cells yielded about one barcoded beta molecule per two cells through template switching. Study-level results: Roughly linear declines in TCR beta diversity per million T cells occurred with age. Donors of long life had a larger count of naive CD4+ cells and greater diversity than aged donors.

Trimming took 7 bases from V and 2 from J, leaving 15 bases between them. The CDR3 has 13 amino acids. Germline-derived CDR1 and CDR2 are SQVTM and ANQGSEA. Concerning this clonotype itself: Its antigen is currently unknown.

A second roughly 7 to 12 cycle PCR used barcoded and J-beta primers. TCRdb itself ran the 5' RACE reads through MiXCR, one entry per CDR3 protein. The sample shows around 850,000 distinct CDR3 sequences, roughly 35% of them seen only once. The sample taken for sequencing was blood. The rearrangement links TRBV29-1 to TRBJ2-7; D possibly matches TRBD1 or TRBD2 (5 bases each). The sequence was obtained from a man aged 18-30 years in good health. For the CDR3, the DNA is TGCAGCGCCGTATTCGGGGCAGCCTACGAGCAGTACTTC. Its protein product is CSAVFGAAYEQYF.